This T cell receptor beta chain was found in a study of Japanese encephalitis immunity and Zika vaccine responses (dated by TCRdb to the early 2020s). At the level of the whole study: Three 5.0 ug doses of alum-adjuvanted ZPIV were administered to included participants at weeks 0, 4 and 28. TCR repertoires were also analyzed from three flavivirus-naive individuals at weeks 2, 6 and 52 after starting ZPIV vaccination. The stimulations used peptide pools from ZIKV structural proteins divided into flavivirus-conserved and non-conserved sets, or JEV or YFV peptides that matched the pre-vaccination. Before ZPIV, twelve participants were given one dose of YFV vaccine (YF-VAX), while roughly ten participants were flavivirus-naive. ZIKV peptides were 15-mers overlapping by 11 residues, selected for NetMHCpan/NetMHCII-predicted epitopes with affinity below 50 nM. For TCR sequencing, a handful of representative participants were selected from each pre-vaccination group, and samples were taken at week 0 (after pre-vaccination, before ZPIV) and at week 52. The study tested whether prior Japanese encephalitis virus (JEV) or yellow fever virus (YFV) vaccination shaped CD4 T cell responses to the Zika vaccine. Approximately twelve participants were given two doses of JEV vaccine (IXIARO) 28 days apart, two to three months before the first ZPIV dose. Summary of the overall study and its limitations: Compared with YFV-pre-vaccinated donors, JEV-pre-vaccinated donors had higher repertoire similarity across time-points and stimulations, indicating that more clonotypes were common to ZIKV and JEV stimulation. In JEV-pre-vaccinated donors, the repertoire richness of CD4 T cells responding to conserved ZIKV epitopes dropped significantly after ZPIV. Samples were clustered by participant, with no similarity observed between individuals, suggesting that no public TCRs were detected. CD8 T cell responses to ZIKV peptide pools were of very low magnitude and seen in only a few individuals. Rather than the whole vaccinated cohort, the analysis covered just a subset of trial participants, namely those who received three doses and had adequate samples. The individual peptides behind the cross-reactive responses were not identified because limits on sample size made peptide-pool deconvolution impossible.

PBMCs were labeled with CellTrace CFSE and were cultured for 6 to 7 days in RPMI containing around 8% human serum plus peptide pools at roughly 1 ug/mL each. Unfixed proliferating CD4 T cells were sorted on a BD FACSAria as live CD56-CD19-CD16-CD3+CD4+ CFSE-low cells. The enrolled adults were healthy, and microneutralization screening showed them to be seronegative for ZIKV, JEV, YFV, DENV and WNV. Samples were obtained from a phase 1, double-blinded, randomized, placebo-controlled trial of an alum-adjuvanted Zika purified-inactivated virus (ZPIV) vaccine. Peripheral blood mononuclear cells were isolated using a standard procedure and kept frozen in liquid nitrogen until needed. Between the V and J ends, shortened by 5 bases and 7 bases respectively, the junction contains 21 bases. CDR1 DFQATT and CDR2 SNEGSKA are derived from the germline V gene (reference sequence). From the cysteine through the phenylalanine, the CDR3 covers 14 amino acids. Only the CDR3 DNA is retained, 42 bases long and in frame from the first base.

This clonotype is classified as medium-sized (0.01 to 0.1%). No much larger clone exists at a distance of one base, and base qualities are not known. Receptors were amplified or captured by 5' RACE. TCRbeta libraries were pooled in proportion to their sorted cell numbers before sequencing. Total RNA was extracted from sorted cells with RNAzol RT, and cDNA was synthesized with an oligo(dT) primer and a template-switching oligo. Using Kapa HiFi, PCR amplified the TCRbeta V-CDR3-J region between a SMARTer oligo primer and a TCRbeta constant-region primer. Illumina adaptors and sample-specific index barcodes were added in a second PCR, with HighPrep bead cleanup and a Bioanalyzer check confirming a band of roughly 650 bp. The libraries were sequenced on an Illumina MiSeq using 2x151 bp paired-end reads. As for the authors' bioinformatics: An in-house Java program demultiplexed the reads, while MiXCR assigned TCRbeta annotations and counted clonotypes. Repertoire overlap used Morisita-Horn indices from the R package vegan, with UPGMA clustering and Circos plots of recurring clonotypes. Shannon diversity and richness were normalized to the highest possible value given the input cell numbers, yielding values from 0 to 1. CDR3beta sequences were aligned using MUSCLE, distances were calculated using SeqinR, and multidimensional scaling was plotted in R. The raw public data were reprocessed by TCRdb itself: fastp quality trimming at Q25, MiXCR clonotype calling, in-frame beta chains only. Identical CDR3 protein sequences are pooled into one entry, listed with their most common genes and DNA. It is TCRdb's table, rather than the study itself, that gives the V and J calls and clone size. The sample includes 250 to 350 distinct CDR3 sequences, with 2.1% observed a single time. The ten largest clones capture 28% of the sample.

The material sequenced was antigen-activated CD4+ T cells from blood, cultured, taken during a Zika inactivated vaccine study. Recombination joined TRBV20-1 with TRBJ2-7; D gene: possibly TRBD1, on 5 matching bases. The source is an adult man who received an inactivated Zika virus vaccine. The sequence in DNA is TGCAGTGCTCCATCCACAGGCGCCCGAGAGGAGCAGTACTTC. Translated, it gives CSAPSTGAREEQYF.